These 29 T cell receptor beta chains came from one sample sequenced in a study of T cell responses to AZD1222 COVID-19 vaccine. Measured with immunoSEQ multiplex PCR; TCRdb has only the in-frame clones, and not every one. The sample holds 130,000 to 150,000 clones, about 93% seen once. This specimen consisted of peripheral blood, obtained on day 0 of AZD1222 vaccination. These receptors were obtained from an adult in good health.

The rearrangement uses TRBV6-5 and TRBJ2-4, with D perhaps being TRBD1 or TRBD2 (5 bases each). The ends were cut back, 4 bases at V and 8 bases at J, with 12 bases in the middle. The CDR3 is made up of 13 amino acids. Germline CDR1 reads MNHEY; CDR2 reads SVGAGI. CDR3 region: CASSLGVRDIQYF. For the CDR3, the DNA is TGTGCCAGCAGTTTGGGGGTCCGAGACATTCAGTACTTC.

This clone is a singleton in its sample. The chain carries TRBV5-6 and TRBJ1-1, with D tentatively TRBD1 (5 bases). V was shortened by 2 bases and J by 6 bases, with 14 bases between the two germline ends. This CDR3 is 14 amino acids long. Germline CDR1 and CDR2: SGHDT and YYEEEE. This chain's CDR3 is CASSLRDRGPEAFF. The DNA of the CDR3 is TGTGCCAGCAGCTTAAGAGACAGAGGACCTGAAGCTTTCTTT. Full variable domain (outside the CDR3, taken from reference TRBV5-6 and TRBJ1-1): DAGVTQSPTHLIKTRGQQVTLRCSPKSGHDTVSWYQQALGQGPQFIFQYYEEEERQRGNFPDRFSGHQFPNYSSELNVNALLLGDSALYLCASSLRDRGPEAFFGQGTRLTVV.

This chain joins TRBV28 and TRBJ2-7, with a tentative D call TRBD2 (5 bases). The CDR3 consists of 14 residues. Trimming took off 3 bases at V and 4 bases at J, with 13 bases between the two ends. Germline assignment: CDR1 MDHEN and CDR2 SYDVKM. CDR3 nucleotide sequence: TGTGCCAGCAGTTTCTCCGTCACGGGGTACGAGCAGTACTTC. It specifies CASSFSVTGYEQYF.

This chain joins TRBV6-1 and TRBJ2-7; D tentatively reads TRBD1 or TRBD2 (5 bases each). The germline CDR1 and CDR2 sequences are MNHNS and SASEGT. Trimming removed 3 bases at V and 0 bases at J, with 12 bases between. This CDR3 contains 15 residues. The chain's CDR3 is CASSEGTANSYEQYF. The DNA for the CDR3 is TGTGCCAGCAGTGAGGGGACGGCGAACTCCTACGAGCAGTACTTC.

This chain joins TRBV15 and TRBJ1-5, with unresolved D. Trimming left V 5 bases short and J 0 bases short, with 8 bases between. The CDR3 is 14 amino acids. The germline V gene encodes CDR1 LNHNV and CDR2 YYDKDF (reference sequence). CDR3 nucleotides: TGTGCCACCAGCGGGATTAATAGCAATCAGCCCCAGCATTTT. It is translated as CATSGINSNQPQHF.

This chain uses TRBV5-5 with TRBJ1-1; tentative D call: TRBD1 (5 bases). This CDR3 comprises 14 residues. CDR1 is SGHKS and CDR2 is YYEKEE in the germline V gene (reference sequence). Trimming took off 0 bases at V and 7 bases at J, with 13 bases between the two ends. CDR3 amino acids: CASSLEPGKVEAFF. The DNA of the CDR3 is TGTGCCAGCAGCTTGGAGCCAGGGAAGGTTGAAGCTTTCTTT.

The rearrangement uses TRBV5-1 and TRBJ2-1, with unresolved D. The CDR3 runs to 12 residues. The V and J ends lost 6 bases and 0 bases respectively, with 4 bases between them. Germline V gene sequence: CDR1 SGHRS, CDR2 YFSETQ. CDR3 nucleotides: TGCGCCAGCAAGTACTCCTACAATGAGCAGTTCTTC. It yields the protein CASKYSYNEQFF.

Concerning this clone: This same CDR3 is encoded by further DNA sequences in the sample. The chain joins TRBV2 to TRBJ2-7; 14 bases are a match to TRBD2. This CDR3 region has 14 residues. The germline V gene encodes CDR1 SNHLY and CDR2 FYNNEI. With V trimmed by 6 bases and J by 2 bases, 0 bases remained unmatched. The CDR3 region is CASRGLAGAYEQYF. CDR3 nucleotides: TGTGCCAGCAGGGGACTAGCGGGAGCCTACGAGCAGTACTTC.

This chain uses TRBV7-9 with TRBJ1-1; D might be TRBD1 (6 bases). V was pared by 4 bases and J by 0 bases, with 15 bases between. The CDR3 is made up of 16 amino acids. From germline, CDR1 is SEHNR and CDR2 FQNEAQ (reference sequence). CDR3 sequence (DNA): TGTGCCAGCAGCTCGAGGGACACGCCTATGAACACTGAAGCTTTCTTT. Protein sequence: CASSSRDTPMNTEAFF.

The V and J genes are TRBV7-2 and TRBJ2-1; 7 nucleotides line up with TRBD1. This CDR3 region has 13 residues. The germline V gene encodes CDR1 SGHTA and CDR2 FQGNSA. V lost 5 bases to trimming and J lost 7 bases; unmatched junction nucleotides: 5. CDR3 DNA: TGTGCCAGCAGCCGCGACAGGGTGAATGAGCAGTTCTTC. The encoded protein is CASSRDRVNEQFF.

This chain joins TRBV6-5 and TRBJ2-1; TRBD1 agrees at 8 bases. With V trimmed by 4 bases and J by 7 bases, 9 bases remained unmatched. This CDR3 has 15 amino acids. The germline V gene has CDR1 MNHEY and CDR2 SVGAGI. The CDR3 nucleotides read TGTGCCAGCAGTTCCCACCGGGACAGGTTGAATGAGCAGTTCTTC. Translation: CASSSHRDRLNEQFF.

V gene TRBV3-1 (or the pseudogene TRBV3-2) combines with J gene TRBJ1-6; no reliable D call. V shed 5 bases and J shed 5 bases, with 13 bases lying between them. Germline CDR1 LGHDT, CDR2 YNNKEL (reference sequence). The CDR3 totals 15 residues. Here the CDR3 reads CASSAFQGNNSPLHF. The DNA of the CDR3 is TGTGCCAGCAGCGCCTTCCAAGGGAATAATTCACCCCTCCACTTT.

This clone came up once. The chain recombines TRBV20-1 with TRBJ2-7, with D possibly being TRBD1 (5 bases). Looked up from germline, CDR1 is DFQATT and CDR2 is SNEGSKA (reference sequence). V lost 3 bases to trimming and J lost 6 bases, with 9 bases between them. CDR3 length: 11 residues. The CDR3 nucleotides are TGCAGTGCTAGTGGTGGGGCCGAGCAGTACTTC. Encoded protein: CSASGGAEQYF.

The rearrangement links TRBV18 to TRBJ2-7, with D possibly TRBD1 on 7 matching bases. V lost 1 base to trimming and J lost 4 bases, with 14 bases between them. CDR1 and CDR2 (germline): KGHSH, LQKENI. CDR3 length: 15 residues. CDR3: CASSPLEGAMYEQYF. The CDR3 nucleotides are TGTGCCAGCTCACCACTGGAGGGGGCGATGTACGAGCAGTACTTC.

CDR3 amino acids: CASSRGGVSTDTQYF. In DNA form, the CDR3 reads TGTGCCAGCAGCAGGGGGGGGGTTAGCACAGATACGCAGTATTTT. The chain couples TRBV3-1 (or the pseudogene TRBV3-2) to TRBJ2-3; perhaps TRBD2 as D (7 bases). CDR1 is LGHDT, CDR2 YNNKEL, per germline (reference sequence). Trimming pared 5 bases from V and 0 bases from J, leaving 12 bases between. This CDR3 region has 15 residues.

The chain recombines TRBV7-3 with TRBJ1-1; no definite D call. The germline V and J ends were trimmed by 2 bases and 1 base, with 5 bases remaining between them. The CDR3 loop spans 13 amino acids. Germline values: CDR1 SGHTA, CDR2 FQGTGA. The CDR3 DNA follows: TGTGCCAGCAGCTTACGTAGGAACACTGAAGCTTTCTTT. Amino acids: CASSLRRNTEAFF.

The chain combines TRBV7-8 with TRBJ1-5; D not resolved. The germline V and J ends were trimmed by 5 bases and 4 bases, with 9 bases remaining between them. This CDR3 spans 13 amino acids. CDR1 and CDR2 from the germline V gene are SGHVS and FQNEAQ. CDR3 sequence: CASSPRRNQPQHF. For the CDR3, the DNA is TGTGCCAGCAGCCCCCGACGGAATCAGCCCCAGCATTTT.

The CDR3 reads CATSDLHRGGNQPQHF. In DNA, the CDR3 is TGTGCCACCAGTGATTTACACAGGGGGGGAAATCAGCCCCAGCATTTT. V and J are TRBV24-1 and TRBJ1-5; 8 bases are shared with TRBD1. Germline values: CDR1 KGHDR, CDR2 SFDVKD. CDR3 length: 16 residues. V was pared by 1 base and J by 4 bases, with 5 bases of the junction left unmatched.

The chain has TRBV5-6 and TRBJ1-2, with D unclear. The CDR3 totals 12 residues. Germline V lookup: CDR1 SGHDT, CDR2 YYEEEE. The V end was cut by 4 bases, the J end by 7 bases, with 11 bases between. This CDR3 is CASSIRVFGYTF. For the CDR3, the DNA is TGTGCCAGCAGCATTAGGGTGTTTGGCTACACCTTC.

The CDR3 nucleotides read TGTGCCAGCAGTGAATGGGGGACAGGAGGGGCTGAAGCTTTCTTT. It codes for CASSEWGTGGAEAFF. The chain combines TRBV25-1 with TRBJ1-1; 8 bases map to TRBD1. Germline V lookup: CDR1 MGHDK, CDR2 SYGVNS. The ends lost 1 base at V and 6 bases at J; junction bases unmatched: 7. The CDR3 totals 15 residues.

J is TRBJ2-3 and V is TRBV18; no clear D gene. Germline V gene lookup returns CDR1 KGHSH and CDR2 LQKENI. CDR3 length: 12 residues. The ends were cut back, 4 bases at V and 5 bases at J, with 7 bases in the middle. The CDR3 DNA follows: TGTGCCAGCTCACGAGGCAGAGATACGCAGTATTTT. The encoded protein is CASSRGRDTQYF.

In its sample, this clone was seen a few times. The rearrangement joins TRBV2 to TRBJ2-7; D possibly corresponds to TRBD2 (6 bases). Trimming took off 7 bases at V and 0 bases at J, with 13 bases between the two ends. This CDR3 comprises 14 residues. Germline CDR1 and CDR2: SNHLY and FYNNEI. CDR3 bases: TGTGCCAGCAATCTCGGGGGTACCTCCTACGAGCAGTACTTC. It specifies CASNLGGTSYEQYF.

The chain recombines TRBV19 with TRBJ1-2, with 10 positions matching TRBD1. Germline V gene sequence: CDR1 LNHDA, CDR2 SQIVND (reference sequence). Trimming removed 7 bases from V and 6 bases from J; junction bases left unmatched: 5. The CDR3 has 13 residues. DNA of the CDR3: TGTGCCAGTAACCGAGGGACAGGGGATGGCTACACCTTC. It encodes CASNRGTGDGYTF. The complete variable domain, with remaining parts taken from reference TRBV19 and TRBJ1-2, reads DGGITQSPKYLFRKEGQNVTLSCEQNLNHDAMYWYRQDPGQGLRLIYYSQIVNDFQKGDIAEGYSVSREKKESFPLTVTSAQKNPTAFYLCASNRGTGDGYTFGSGTRLTVV.

The chain couples TRBV5-1 to TRBJ1-2; D is ambiguous. V shed 2 bases and J shed 2 bases, with 13 bases lying between them. This CDR3 spans 15 amino acids. Germline-derived CDR1 and CDR2 are SGHRS and YFSETQ. Written as DNA, the CDR3 is TGCGCCAGCAGCTTATCGGTAGGGAGAAACTATGGCTACACCTTC. Residues: CASSLSVGRNYGYTF.

The gene calls are TRBV7-2 and TRBJ1-3, with D tentatively TRBD1 (5 bases). The germline V and J ends were trimmed by 4 bases and 0 bases, with 13 bases remaining between them. From germline, CDR1 is SGHTA and CDR2 FQGNSA. The CDR3 totals 16 residues. The CDR3 region is CASSSQQAVSGNTIYF. CDR3 DNA: TGTGCCAGCAGCTCACAACAGGCCGTCTCTGGAAACACCATATATTTT.

The gene calls are TRBV19 and TRBJ1-6, with 7 bases that match TRBD1. V dropped 7 bases and J dropped 8; count of bases not matched to a gene: 8. CDR3 length: 14 residues. Germline V gene sequence: CDR1 LNHDA, CDR2 SQIVND (reference sequence). CDR3 loop: CASKLTGRDSPLHF. The CDR3 bases are TGTGCCAGTAAATTGACAGGGAGGGATTCACCCCTCCACTTT.

The rearrangement links TRBV7-2 to TRBJ1-2, with 8 bases that match TRBD1. The CDR3 is made up of 14 amino acids. Germline V gene lookup returns CDR1 SGHTA and CDR2 FQGNSA. With V trimmed by 9 bases and J by 8 bases, 14 bases remained unmatched. The CDR3 coding sequence is TGTGCCAGTCGCACCAGGGGGCTTCCGGACGGCTACACCTTC. Amino acid sequence: CASRTRGLPDGYTF.

The chain uses TRBV27 and TRBJ1-1, with a tentative D call TRBD1 (5 bases). The CDR3 sequence is 15 residues long. V was pared by 7 bases and J by 0 bases, with 15 bases between. The germline V gene has CDR1 MNHEY and CDR2 SMNVEV (reference sequence). The CDR3 sequence is CASNPFWGLNTEAFF. The CDR3 region has the DNA TGTGCCAGCAACCCTTTTTGGGGGTTGAACACTGAAGCTTTCTTT.

The chain joins TRBV15 to TRBJ2-2; D ambiguous. The CDR3 sequence is 15 residues long. The germline V gene encodes CDR1 LNHNV and CDR2 YYDKDF (reference sequence). Trimming shortened V by 0 bases and J by 4 bases, and 9 bases separated the two germline ends. The CDR3 coding sequence is TGTGCCACCAGCAGAGATCTCACGGGCACCGGGGAGCTGTTTTTT. This sequence encodes CATSRDLTGTGELFF.